One sample yielded the 32 T cell receptor beta chains listed below, sequenced in a study of OX40 agonist ivuxolimab in advanced cancers. Sequenced by immunoSEQ multiplex PCR; TCRdb stores in-frame clones only, minus some. Here the sample spans approximately 49,000 clones, about 85% being singletons. The specimen was CD4+ or CD8+ T cells sorted from blood, collected in a trial of the OX40 agonist ivuxolimab. Receptors were obtained from an adult with an advanced solid tumor such as melanoma, head and neck, liver or kidney cancer.

This clone was recorded a few times. The chain links TRBV5-1 to TRBJ1-2; D remains unclear. V lost 6 bases and J lost 7, with 16 bases in between. CDR1 SGHRS and CDR2 YFSETQ come from the germline V gene. The CDR3 covers 13 residues. CDR3 region: CASNQGPEGGYTF. In DNA, the CDR3 is TGCGCCAGCAACCAAGGACCGGAGGGTGGCTACACCTTC. The full variable domain, rest sourced from reference TRBV5-1 and TRBJ1-2, is KAGVTQTPRYLIKTRGQQVTLSCSPISGHRSVSWYQQTPGQGLQFLFEYFSETQRNKGNFPGRFSGRQFSNSRSEMNVSTLELGDSALYLCASNQGPEGGYTFGSGTRLTVV.

This chain joins TRBV28 and TRBJ2-7; maybe TRBD2 (5 bases). Trimming cost V 2 bases and J 2 bases, with 25 bases left between them. Per the germline V gene, CDR1 is MDHEN and CDR2 is SYDVKM. This CDR3 has 19 residues. CDR3 in amino acids: CASSLRLGEGPASAYEQYF. The CDR3 region has the DNA TGTGCCAGCAGTTTAAGGTTAGGCGAGGGCCCGGCGTCAGCCTACGAGCAGTACTTC.

This clone was recorded once. The chain combines TRBV5-1 with TRBJ1-1; no clear D. From germline, CDR1 is SGHRS and CDR2 YFSETQ. There are 12 residues in the CDR3. Trimming removed 5 bases at V and 1 base at J, with 6 bases between. CDR3 sequence (DNA): TGCGCCAGCAGGGTAGGGAACACTGAAGCTTTCTTT. This gives the protein CASRVGNTEAFF. Variable domain in full (rest from reference TRBV5-1 and TRBJ1-1): KAGVTQTPRYLIKTRGQQVTLSCSPISGHRSVSWYQQTPGQGLQFLFEYFSETQRNKGNFPGRFSGRQFSNSRSEMNVSTLELGDSALYLCASRVGNTEAFFGQGTRLTVV.

The genes are TRBV7-2 and TRBJ2-7, with D possibly matching TRBD1 (5 bases). V lost 5 bases, J lost 0 bases, and 17 bases lay in between. Germline assignment: CDR1 SGHTA and CDR2 FQGNSA. CDR3 length: 16 amino acids. Here the CDR3 DNA reads TGTGCCAGCAGCCCCCAGGGCTGGGAAGGCTCCTACGAGCAGTACTTC. As protein: CASSPQGWEGSYEQYF.

The chain combines TRBV7-9 with TRBJ2-7; a possible D gene is TRBD2 (5 bases). There are 16 residues in the CDR3. Germline-derived CDR1 and CDR2 are SEHNR and FQNEAQ (reference sequence). Trimming took 5 bases from V and 3 from J, leaving 20 bases between them. This chain's CDR3 is CASSMPDGNSFYEQYV. The DNA for the CDR3 is TGTGCCAGCAGCATGCCCGACGGGAATTCTTTCTACGAGCAGTACGTC.

This chain joins TRBV7-2 and TRBJ1-5, with a possible D match to TRBD1 (6 bases). This CDR3 comprises 16 residues. Germline CDR1 SGHTA, CDR2 FQGNSA. Trimming removed 3 bases at V and 0 bases at J, with 12 bases between. The CDR3: CASSFGTQYSNQPQHF. In DNA, the CDR3 is TGTGCCAGCAGCTTCGGGACACAATATAGCAATCAGCCCCAGCATTTT. Looking up the rest from reference TRBV7-2 and TRBJ1-5 gives the full variable domain: GAGVSQSPSNKVTEKGKDVELRCDPISGHTALYWYRQSLGQGLEFLIYFQGNSAPDKSGLPSDRFSAERTGGSVSTLTIQRTQQEDSAVYLCASSFGTQYSNQPQHFGDGTRLSIL.

The chain employs TRBV7-8 and TRBJ2-7; 7 nucleotides align to TRBD2. V shed 2 bases, J shed 4 bases, and the junction held 5 bases outside the gene matches. Germline loops: CDR1 SGHVS, CDR2 FQNEAQ. The CDR3 consists of 14 residues. CDR3 protein: CASSLTEGGYEQYF. CDR3 coding DNA: TGTGCCAGCAGCTTAACGGAGGGAGGGTACGAGCAGTACTTC.

The gene calls are TRBV7-2 and TRBJ1-2; 7 nucleotides agree with TRBD1. CDR1 is SGHTA, CDR2 FQGNSA, per germline. The CDR3 totals 13 residues. With V trimmed by 4 bases and J by 2 bases, 1 base remained unmatched. The CDR3 spells CASSSTGNYGYTF. Written as DNA, the CDR3 is TGTGCCAGCAGCTCGACAGGGAACTATGGCTACACCTTC.

The gene calls are TRBV6-5 and TRBJ1-1; D gene ambiguous. The CDR3 has 15 residues. The V gene lost 0 bases and the J gene lost 4 bases, with 12 bases spanning the gap. Germline-derived CDR1 and CDR2 are MNHEY and SVGAGI. The CDR3 loop reads CASSYSIGSGTEAFF. In DNA form, the CDR3 reads TGTGCCAGCAGTTACTCGATAGGGTCGGGCACTGAAGCTTTCTTT.

V gene TRBV27 combines with J gene TRBJ1-6; D not resolved. The CDR3 spans 18 residues. Trimming took off 2 bases at V and 3 bases at J, with 17 bases between the two ends. Germline V gene lookup returns CDR1 MNHEY and CDR2 SMNVEV (reference sequence). The CDR3, as DNA: TGTGCCAGCAGTTTAGGACCGCCATTAACAGTCTATAATTCACCCCTCCACTTT. Its translation is CASSLGPPLTVYNSPLHF.

In its sample, this clone was seen once. The chain couples TRBV29-1 to TRBJ2-2; 7 bases map to TRBD1. V gave up 7 bases and J gave up 2 bases; unmatched junction bases: 22. The germline gives CDR1 SQVTM, CDR2 ANQGSEA. The CDR3 spans 19 residues. CDR3 nucleotide sequence: TGCAGCGCAGGGGGATCTACCGGACAGGCCGTTAGAAACACCGGGGAGCTGTTTTTT. Protein sequence: CSAGGSTGQAVRNTGELFF.

The V gene is TRBV6-1, the J gene TRBJ1-2, with 9 bases lining up with TRBD1. CDR3 size: 14 residues. CDR1 and CDR2 (germline): MNHNS, SASEGT. The V gene end was trimmed by 7 bases and the J gene end by 7 bases; junction bases not matched to a gene: 10. The CDR3 sequence: CASTFLGTGPGYTF. The CDR3 DNA sequence: TGTGCCAGCACCTTTCTGGGGACAGGGCCTGGCTACACCTTC.

The chain couples TRBV7-9 to TRBJ2-2, with 8 bases matching TRBD1. The CDR3 contains 16 residues. The ends lost 2 bases at V and 3 bases at J; junction bases unmatched: 5. Germline V CDR1 and CDR2: SEHNR, FQNEAQ (reference sequence). The CDR3 bases are TGTGCCAGCAGCTTATATGGACAGGGAGACACCGGGGAGCTGTTTTTT. Encoded protein: CASSLYGQGDTGELFF.

As to this clone: Additional DNA sequences in this sample encode the identical CDR3. The chain recombines TRBV4-3 with TRBJ2-3; TRBD2 matches 8 bases. Germline V lookup: CDR1 LGHNA, CDR2 YSLEER. V lost 0 bases and J lost 5; bases outside the gene matches: 4. This CDR3 has 15 residues. The CDR3: CASSQEAGEGDTQYF. Here the CDR3 DNA reads TGCGCCAGCAGCCAAGAAGCGGGGGAGGGAGATACGCAGTATTTT.

The genes are TRBV6-6 and TRBJ1-2; D remains unclear. The V and J ends lost 2 bases and 7 bases respectively, with 20 bases between them. Germline V CDR1 and CDR2: MNHNY, SVGAGI (reference sequence). The CDR3 covers 16 residues. The CDR3 reads CASSYGVEAALGGYTF. CDR3 coding DNA: TGTGCCAGCAGTTACGGCGTCGAGGCCGCCTTGGGTGGCTACACCTTC.

This chain joins TRBV4-1 and TRBJ1-5, with 7 positions matching TRBD1. The trim removed 4 bases at V and 5 bases at J, leaving 11 bases unmatched. Germline lookup yields CDR1 MGHRA and CDR2 YSYEKL. This CDR3 has 16 amino acids. The CDR3 loop reads CASSPSPVDRDQPQHF. The CDR3 DNA follows: TGCGCCAGCAGCCCGTCTCCGGTTGACAGGGATCAGCCCCAGCATTTT.

This sequence joins TRBV10-3 and TRBJ2-2, with D uncertain. The germline V gene has CDR1 ENHRY and CDR2 SYGVKD. The CDR3 sequence is 14 residues long. The germline V and J ends were trimmed by 0 bases and 7 bases, with 9 bases remaining between them. The CDR3 sequence is CAISESEGIGELFF. In DNA, the CDR3 is TGTGCCATCAGTGAGTCGGAAGGGATCGGGGAGCTGTTTTTT.

This clone was seen once. V and J are TRBV5-4 and TRBJ2-3; D not certain. Trimming pared 6 bases from V and 0 bases from J, leaving 14 bases between. Per the germline V gene, CDR1 is SGHNT and CDR2 is YYREEE (reference sequence). This CDR3 contains 15 residues. The CDR3 DNA reads TGTGCCAGCACACTGGCGGCGGCTAGCACAGATACGCAGTATTTT. Residues: CASTLAAASTDTQYF.

In DNA, the CDR3 is TGTGCCAGCAGCTTCACAGGGGGCACTGAAGCTTTCTTT. It translates to CASSFTGGTEAFF. This chain links TRBV7-8 with TRBJ1-1; TRBD1 aligns across 8 bases. Germline CDR1 SGHVS, CDR2 FQNEAQ. The CDR3 has 13 amino acids. The V gene end was trimmed by 3 bases and the J gene end by 4 bases; junction bases not matched to a gene: 1.

The chain joins TRBV29-1 to TRBJ1-3; D not certain. The CDR3 totals 13 residues. Trimming pared 4 bases from V and 2 bases from J, leaving 9 bases between. Germline CDR1 SQVTM, CDR2 ANQGSEA. CDR3 nucleotide sequence: TGCAGCGTTGGCCCCGGCACTGGAAACACCATATATTTT. Residues: CSVGPGTGNTIYF.

J is TRBJ2-7 and V is TRBV28; D is perhaps TRBD1 (5 bases). CDR1 and CDR2 from the germline V gene are MDHEN and SYDVKM. CDR3 length: 14 residues. V lost 3 bases to trimming and J lost 0 bases, with 9 bases between them. CDR3 amino acids: CASSFLDSSYEQYV. The CDR3 coding sequence is TGTGCCAGCAGTTTTCTTGACAGCTCCTACGAGCAGTACGTC.

This sequence joins TRBV9 and TRBJ1-3; D is perhaps TRBD1 (5 bases). Trimming shortened V by 3 bases and J by 2 bases, and 9 bases separated the two germline ends. Germline V gene data show CDR1 as SGDLS and CDR2 as YYNGEE. This CDR3 is built from 14 residues. The CDR3 reads CASSAGQAGNTIYF. The CDR3 DNA follows: TGTGCCAGCAGCGCTGGACAAGCTGGAAACACCATATATTTT.

The chain uses TRBV4-3 and TRBJ1-5; weak D call: TRBD1 (5 bases). The V end lost 4 bases, the J end lost 6 bases, and 16 bases lay between the germline ends. The CDR3 loop spans 15 amino acids. Germline CDR1 LGHNA, CDR2 YSLEER. The CDR3 DNA is TGCGCCAGCAGCCTCGGACGGGGCTCGAGTCAGCCCCAGCATTTT. Translated, it gives CASSLGRGSSQPQHF.

About this clone: Germline is not matched at one junction end, which may reflect a read error. Other DNA variants within this sample encode the same CDR3. V and J are TRBV5-1 and TRBJ1-2; D may be TRBD1 (6 bases). There are 12 residues in the CDR3. CDR1 SGHRS and CDR2 YFSETQ come from the germline V gene. The CDR3 DNA follows: TGCGCCAGCAGCACAGGGTTGGCTGGCTACACTTTC. The encoded protein is CASSTGLAGYTF.

The chain recombines TRBV15 with TRBJ1-5; the D gene is possibly TRBD1 (6 bases). Deletions cut 3 bases from V and 4 bases from J, with 13 bases between. This CDR3 has 15 amino acids. Germline V lookup: CDR1 LNHNV, CDR2 YYDKDF (reference sequence). CDR3 DNA sequence: TGTGCCACCAGCAGCAGTCGAGGGGGTAATCAGCCCCAGCATTTT. The encoded protein is CATSSSRGGNQPQHF.

The CDR3 coding sequence is TGTGCCAGCAGCTCTTCCGCCGGAGAGACCCAGTACTTC. The encoded protein is CASSSSAGETQYF. The chain has TRBV7-9 and TRBJ2-5; D call uncertain. CDR3 size: 13 residues. Per germline, CDR1 SEHNR and CDR2 FQNEAQ (reference sequence). Trimming removed 4 bases from V and 4 bases from J, with 10 bases in between.

The chain couples TRBV27 to TRBJ2-7, with 7 positions matching TRBD1. The CDR3 is 16 amino acids. V dropped 3 bases and J dropped 4; count of bases not matched to a gene: 12. Germline assignment: CDR1 MNHEY and CDR2 SMNVEV (reference sequence). Written as DNA, the CDR3 is TGTGCCAGCAGTTTGGCCAAAGGGACAGCCGCTTACGAGCAGTACTTC. Translated, it gives CASSLAKGTAAYEQYF.

There are a few counts of this clone. The V and J genes are TRBV4-1 and TRBJ2-5; D not resolved. Trimming left V 2 bases short and J 5 bases short, with 6 bases between. Germline V CDR1 and CDR2: MGHRA, YSYEKL. This CDR3 is built from 12 residues. The CDR3, as DNA: TGCGCCAGCAGCCAATCTGGGGAGACCCAGTACTTC. Amino acid sequence: CASSQSGETQYF.

V and J are TRBV9 and TRBJ1-1; no reliable D call. Germline-derived CDR1 and CDR2 are SGDLS and YYNGEE. This CDR3 contains 13 residues. With 4 bases removed from V and 0 bases from J, the gap between germline ends came to 7 bases. CDR3 protein: CASSPPMNTEAFF. In nucleotides, the CDR3 is TGTGCCAGCAGCCCGCCAATGAACACTGAAGCTTTCTTT.

This clone was observed many times. The V gene is TRBV19, the J gene TRBJ2-2; 7 bases agree with TRBD1. V was pared by 4 bases and J by 7 bases, with 3 bases of the junction left unmatched. The CDR3 spans 13 residues. CDR1 is LNHDA and CDR2 is SQIVND in the germline V gene (reference sequence). CDR3 DNA sequence: TGTGCCAGTAGTAGACAGGGTGACGGGGAGCTGTTTTTT. Translating gives CASSRQGDGELFF. The full variable domain, in which reference TRBV19 and TRBJ2-2 provide the parts outside the CDR3, is DGGITQSPKYLFRKEGQNVTLSCEQNLNHDAMYWYRQDPGQGLRLIYYSQIVNDFQKGDIAEGYSVSREKKESFPLTVTSAQKNPTAFYLCASSRQGDGELFFGEGSRLTVL.

The chain couples TRBV19 to TRBJ2-2; TRBD1 matches 11 bases. With 5 bases clipped from V and 6 bases from J, the junction kept 8 bases outside the gene matches. The CDR3 spans 16 residues. Germline CDR1 and CDR2: LNHDA and SQIVND (reference sequence). CDR3 amino acids: CASSSRDRGFSGELFF. CDR3 sequence (DNA): TGTGCCAGTAGTTCCCGGGACAGGGGGTTTTCCGGGGAGCTGTTTTTT. The full variable domain, in which reference TRBV19 and TRBJ2-2 provide the parts outside the CDR3, is DGGITQSPKYLFRKEGQNVTLSCEQNLNHDAMYWYRQDPGQGLRLIYYSQIVNDFQKGDIAEGYSVSREKKESFPLTVTSAQKNPTAFYLCASSSRDRGFSGELFFGEGSRLTVL.

The rearrangement joins TRBV7-2 to TRBJ1-5, with 9 positions matching TRBD1. CDR1 and CDR2 (germline): SGHTA, FQGNSA. The CDR3 covers 17 residues. V dropped 3 bases and J dropped 4; count of bases not matched to a gene: 10. The CDR3 here is CASSLGAGQGRNQPQHF. The CDR3 DNA is TGTGCCAGCAGCTTGGGGGCGGGACAGGGAAGAAATCAGCCCCAGCATTTT.